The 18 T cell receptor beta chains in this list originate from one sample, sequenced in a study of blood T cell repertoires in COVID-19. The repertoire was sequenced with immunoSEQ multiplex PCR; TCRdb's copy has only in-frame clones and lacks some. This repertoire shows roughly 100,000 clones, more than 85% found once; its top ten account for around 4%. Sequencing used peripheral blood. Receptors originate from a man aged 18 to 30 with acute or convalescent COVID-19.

CDR3 region: CASRGQGFNTEAFF. The CDR3 DNA follows: TGTGCCAGCAGAGGACAGGGGTTTAACACTGAAGCTTTCTTT. The genes are TRBV27 and TRBJ1-1, with 9 bases identical to TRBD1. V was pared by 6 bases and J by 2 bases, with 4 bases of the junction left unmatched. This CDR3 has 14 residues. Germline CDR1 is MNHEY and CDR2 is SMNVEV (reference sequence).

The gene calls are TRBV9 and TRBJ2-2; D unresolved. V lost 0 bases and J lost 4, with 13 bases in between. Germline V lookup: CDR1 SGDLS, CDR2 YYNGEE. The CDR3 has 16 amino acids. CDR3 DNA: TGTGCCAGCAGCGTAGCTGCGTCGTCGGTCACCGGGGAGCTGTTTTTT. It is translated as CASSVAASSVTGELFF.

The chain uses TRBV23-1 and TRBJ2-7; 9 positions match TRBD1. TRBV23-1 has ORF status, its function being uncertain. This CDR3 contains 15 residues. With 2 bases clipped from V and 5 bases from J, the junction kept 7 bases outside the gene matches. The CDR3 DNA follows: TGCGCCAGCAGTCAAGGACAGGGGAAACGGAACGAGCAGTACTTC. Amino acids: CASSQGQGKRNEQYF.

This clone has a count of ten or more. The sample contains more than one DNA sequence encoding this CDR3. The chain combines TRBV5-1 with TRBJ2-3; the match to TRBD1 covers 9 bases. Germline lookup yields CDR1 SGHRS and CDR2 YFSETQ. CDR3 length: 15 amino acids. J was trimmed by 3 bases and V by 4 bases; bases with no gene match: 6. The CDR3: CASSTGQGYTDTQYF. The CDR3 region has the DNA TGCGCCAGCAGCACTGGACAGGGGTATACAGATACGCAGTATTTT.

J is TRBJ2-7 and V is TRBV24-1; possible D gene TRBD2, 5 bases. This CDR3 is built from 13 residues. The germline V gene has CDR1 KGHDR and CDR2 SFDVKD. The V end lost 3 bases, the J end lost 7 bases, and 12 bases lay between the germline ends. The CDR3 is CATSDDPTGEQYF. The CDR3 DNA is TGTGCCACCAGTGATGATCCGACGGGAGAGCAGTACTTC.

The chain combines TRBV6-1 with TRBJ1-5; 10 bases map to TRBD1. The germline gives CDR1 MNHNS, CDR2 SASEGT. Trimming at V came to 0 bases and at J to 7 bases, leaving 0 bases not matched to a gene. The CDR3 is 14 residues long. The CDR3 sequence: CASSEADRGQPQHF. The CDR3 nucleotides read TGTGCCAGCAGTGAAGCGGACAGGGGGCAGCCCCAGCATTTT.

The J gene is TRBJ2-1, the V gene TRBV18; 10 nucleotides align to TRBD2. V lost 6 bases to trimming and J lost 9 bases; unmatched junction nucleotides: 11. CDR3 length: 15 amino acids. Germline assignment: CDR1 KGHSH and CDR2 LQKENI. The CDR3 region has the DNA TGTGCCAGCTCCTCGGGGCTAGCGGGAGACGGTGAGCAGTTCTTC. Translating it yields CASSSGLAGDGEQFF.

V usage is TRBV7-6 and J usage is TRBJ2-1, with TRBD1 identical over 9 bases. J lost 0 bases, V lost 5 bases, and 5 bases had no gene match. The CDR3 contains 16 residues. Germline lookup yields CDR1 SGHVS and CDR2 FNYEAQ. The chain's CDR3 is CASSPTGGRSYNEQFF. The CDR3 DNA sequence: TGTGCCAGCAGCCCTACAGGGGGCCGCTCCTACAATGAGCAGTTCTTC.

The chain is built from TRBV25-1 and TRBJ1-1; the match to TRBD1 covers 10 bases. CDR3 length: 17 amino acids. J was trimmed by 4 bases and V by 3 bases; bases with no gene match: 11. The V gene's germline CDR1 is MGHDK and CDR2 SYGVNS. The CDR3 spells CASSDPRQGARSTEAFF. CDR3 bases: TGTGCCAGCAGTGATCCACGACAGGGGGCGAGAAGCACTGAAGCTTTCTTT.

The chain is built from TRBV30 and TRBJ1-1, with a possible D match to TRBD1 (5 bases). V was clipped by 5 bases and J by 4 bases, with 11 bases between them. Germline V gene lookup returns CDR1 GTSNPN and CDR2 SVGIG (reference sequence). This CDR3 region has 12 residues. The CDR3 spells CAWAFGGTEAFF. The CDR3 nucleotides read TGTGCCTGGGCCTTCGGGGGCACTGAAGCTTTCTTT.

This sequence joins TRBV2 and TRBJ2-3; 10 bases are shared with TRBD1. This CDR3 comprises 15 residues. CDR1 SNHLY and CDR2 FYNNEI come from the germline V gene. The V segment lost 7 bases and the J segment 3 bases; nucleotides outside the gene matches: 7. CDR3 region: CASKLDRGRTDTQYF. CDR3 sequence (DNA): TGTGCCAGCAAACTAGACAGGGGGCGTACAGATACGCAGTATTTT.

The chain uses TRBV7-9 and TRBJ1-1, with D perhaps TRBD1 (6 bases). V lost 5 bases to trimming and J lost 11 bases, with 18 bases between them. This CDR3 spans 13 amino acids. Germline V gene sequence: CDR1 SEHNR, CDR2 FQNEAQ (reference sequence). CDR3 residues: CASSAGRGVFAFF. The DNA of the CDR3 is TGTGCCAGCAGCGCCGGCAGGGGAGTGTTTGCTTTCTTT.

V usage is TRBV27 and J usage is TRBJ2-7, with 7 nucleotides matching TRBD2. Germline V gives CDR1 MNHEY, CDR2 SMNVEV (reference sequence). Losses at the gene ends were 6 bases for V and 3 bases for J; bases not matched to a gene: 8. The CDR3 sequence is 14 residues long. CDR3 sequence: CASRWKAGVYEQYF. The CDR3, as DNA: TGTGCCAGCAGATGGAAGGCGGGGGTCTACGAGCAGTACTTC.

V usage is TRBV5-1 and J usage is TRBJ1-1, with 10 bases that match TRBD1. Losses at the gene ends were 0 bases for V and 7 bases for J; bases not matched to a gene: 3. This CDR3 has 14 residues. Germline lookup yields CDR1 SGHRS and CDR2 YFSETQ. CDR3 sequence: CASSLGQGAGEAFF. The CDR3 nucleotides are TGCGCCAGCAGCTTGGGACAGGGGGCCGGTGAAGCTTTCTTT.

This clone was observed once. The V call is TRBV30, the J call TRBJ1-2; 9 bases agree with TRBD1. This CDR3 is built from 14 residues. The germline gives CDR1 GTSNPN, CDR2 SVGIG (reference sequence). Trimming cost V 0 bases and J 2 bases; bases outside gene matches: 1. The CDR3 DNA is TGTGCCTGGAGTGTACAGGGGGCGAACTATGGCTACACCTTC. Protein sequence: CAWSVQGANYGYTF. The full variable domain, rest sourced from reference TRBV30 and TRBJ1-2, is SQTIHQWPATLVQPVGSPLSLECTVEGTSNPNLYWYRQAAGRGLQLLFYSVGIGQISSEVPQNLSASRPQDRQFILSSKKLLLSDSGFYLCAWSVQGANYGYTFGSGTRLTVV.

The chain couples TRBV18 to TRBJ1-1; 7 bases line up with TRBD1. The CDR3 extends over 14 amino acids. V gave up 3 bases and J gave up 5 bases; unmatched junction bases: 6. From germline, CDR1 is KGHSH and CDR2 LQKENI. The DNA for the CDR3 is TGTGCCAGCTCACCGACAGGGCGCGGTACTGAAGCTTTCTTT. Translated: CASSPTGRGTEAFF.

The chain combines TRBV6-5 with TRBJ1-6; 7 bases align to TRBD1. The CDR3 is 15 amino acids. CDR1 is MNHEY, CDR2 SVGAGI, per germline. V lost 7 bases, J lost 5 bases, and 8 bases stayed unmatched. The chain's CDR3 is CASTRGQRNNSPLHF. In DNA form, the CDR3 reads TGTGCCAGCACTAGGGGACAGAGGAATAATTCACCCCTCCACTTT.

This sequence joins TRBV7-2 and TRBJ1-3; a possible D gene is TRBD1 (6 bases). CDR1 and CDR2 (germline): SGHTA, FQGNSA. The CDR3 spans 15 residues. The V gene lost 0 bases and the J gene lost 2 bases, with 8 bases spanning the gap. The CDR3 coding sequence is TGTGCCAGCAGCTTAGCGGGGGCCCCTGGAAACACCATATATTTT. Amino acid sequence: CASSLAGAPGNTIYF.